One sample yielded the 16 T cell receptor beta chains listed below, sequenced in a study of blood T cell repertoires in COVID-19. Produced via immunoSEQ multiplex PCR; TCRdb's table is partial and in-frame only. This sample has some 320,000 clones, with roughly 90% found just once. Specimen: PBMCs or T cells enriched from blood (not recorded which). Every receptor here comes from a young woman who had been exposed to COVID-19.

The CDR3 loop reads CASSPGQFPYSNQPQHF. The CDR3 DNA reads TGTGCCAGCAGCCCGGGACAGTTCCCGTATAGCAATCAGCCCCAGCATTTT. The V and J genes are TRBV7-8 and TRBJ1-5, with 7 bases lining up with TRBD1. In germline, CDR1 is SGHVS, CDR2 FQNEAQ. The junction had 10 bases not matched to a gene; V was cut back by 5 bases and J by 0 bases. There are 17 residues in the CDR3.

The J gene is TRBJ2-3, the V gene TRBV20-1; D is uncertain. V lost 3 bases and J lost 9, with 10 bases in between. CDR1 and CDR2 (germline): DFQATT, SNEGSKA (reference sequence). The CDR3 is made up of 11 amino acids. The CDR3 sequence: CSASLQITQYF. CDR3 nucleotides: TGCAGTGCTAGTCTACAGATAACGCAGTATTTT.

The chain is built from TRBV12-2 and TRBJ1-1. TRBV12-2 constitutes a pseudogene. CDR3 length equals 15 residues. CDR3 coding DNA: TGTGCAAGTCGCTTAGTTTTCCATAGGAACACTGAAGCTTTCTTT. Translating it yields CASRLVFHRNTEAFF.

The chain combines TRBV7-3 with TRBJ1-6; TRBD1 agrees at 7 bases. The trim removed 1 base at V and 9 bases at J, leaving 3 bases unmatched. Germline V CDR1 and CDR2: SGHTA, FQGTGA. The CDR3 totals 14 residues. Here the CDR3 reads CASSLKGGGSPLHF. CDR3 DNA: TGTGCCAGCAGCTTAAAAGGGGGCGGTTCACCCCTCCACTTT.

This sequence joins TRBV7-9 and TRBJ2-5, with 9 bases aligning to TRBD2. CDR1 and CDR2 from the germline V gene are SEHNR and FQNEAQ (reference sequence). The CDR3 consists of 14 residues. V was pared by 7 bases and J by 2 bases, with 5 bases of the junction left unmatched. CDR3 sequence reads: CASTLAGGQETQYF. CDR3 bases: TGTGCCAGCACACTAGCGGGCGGACAAGAGACCCAGTACTTC.

The genes are TRBV28 and TRBJ1-5; D unclear. Germline V gene lookup returns CDR1 MDHEN and CDR2 SYDVKM. This CDR3 comprises 14 residues. Trimming left V 7 bases short and J 1 base short, with 11 bases between. DNA for the CDR3: TGTGCCAGCACCTTGGGCGGGAGCAATCAGCCCCAGCATTTT. Amino acids: CASTLGGSNQPQHF.

This clone was seen a single time. This chain links TRBV19 with TRBJ1-2; D may be TRBD1 (6 bases). V dropped 5 bases and J dropped 4 bases, with 8 bases sitting between them. The CDR3 extends over 12 amino acids. In germline, CDR1 is LNHDA, CDR2 SQIVND (reference sequence). The CDR3 region is CASSGGVYGYTF. Written as DNA, the CDR3 is TGTGCCAGTAGTGGGGGCGTCTATGGCTACACCTTC.

In this sample, this clone turned up once. V gene TRBV29-1 combines with J gene TRBJ1-4; 8 bases align to TRBD1. With 4 bases clipped from V and 7 bases from J, the junction kept 2 bases outside the gene matches. CDR3 size: 12 residues. Germline values: CDR1 SQVTM, CDR2 ANQGSEA. DNA for the CDR3: TGCAGCGTTGGTGGGACAGGTGAAAAACTGTTTTTT. As protein: CSVGGTGEKLFF.

CDR3 region: CSVGTPRDNVNGYTF. The CDR3 region has the DNA TGCAGCGTTGGAACCCCAAGGGACAACGTCAATGGCTACACCTTC. The V and J genes are TRBV29-1 and TRBJ1-2; maybe TRBD1 (6 bases). Germline V lookup: CDR1 SQVTM, CDR2 ANQGSEA. The germline V and J ends were trimmed by 4 bases and 6 bases, with 21 bases remaining between them. This CDR3 is built from 15 residues. Full variable domain (rest looked up from reference TRBV29-1 and TRBJ1-2): SAVISQKPSRDICQRGTSLTIQCQVDSQVTMMFWYRQQPGQSLTLIATANQGSEATYESGFVIDKFPISRPNLTFSTLTVSNMSPEDSSIYLCSVGTPRDNVNGYTFGSGTRLTVV.

The chain has TRBV10-3 and TRBJ2-2; 7 nucleotides agree with TRBD1. Looked up from germline, CDR1 is ENHRY and CDR2 is SYGVKD. The CDR3 spans 13 residues. V gave up 6 bases and J gave up 5 bases; unmatched junction bases: 3. CDR3 loop: CAIRDRWTGELFF. CDR3 coding DNA: TGTGCCATCAGGGACAGGTGGACCGGGGAGCTGTTTTTT.

The CDR3 reads CASSFRTGQGNTIYF. For the CDR3, the DNA is TGTGCCAGCAGCTTTCGGACAGGGCAGGGAAACACCATATATTTT. The rearrangement joins TRBV7-2 to TRBJ1-3; 8 bases line up with TRBD1. Germline CDR1 SGHTA, CDR2 FQGNSA. The CDR3 extends over 15 amino acids. After removal of 3 bases from V and 4 bases from J, the junction contained 5 bases not matched to a gene.

The J gene is TRBJ2-5, the V gene TRBV14; TRBD1 matches 8 bases. The CDR3 is made up of 14 amino acids. Unmatched junction bases numbered 6, after V lost 4 bases and J lost 5 bases. The germline CDR1 and CDR2 sequences are SGHDN and FVKESK. The CDR3 DNA follows: TGTGCCAGCAGCCCCCGACAGGGGTGGGAGACCCAGTACTTC. Amino acids: CASSPRQGWETQYF.

This rearrangement joins TRBV6-5 to TRBJ1-1, with D possibly being TRBD1 (6 bases). V lost 7 bases, J lost 5 bases, and 17 bases lay in between. Germline lookup yields CDR1 MNHEY and CDR2 SVGAGI. The CDR3 runs to 14 residues. The CDR3 sequence is CASNPPGVFTEAFF. The CDR3 DNA sequence: TGTGCCAGCAATCCCCCAGGGGTATTTACTGAAGCTTTCTTT.

Regarding this clone: Other DNA sequences in this sample translate to the same CDR3. The chain has TRBV6-5 and TRBJ1-2; 9 bases agree with TRBD1. The V segment lost 3 bases and the J segment 5 bases; nucleotides outside the gene matches: 1. This CDR3 region has 13 residues. In germline, CDR1 is MNHEY, CDR2 SVGAGI. CDR3 bases: TGTGCCAGCAGTTATGACAGGGGGTATGGCTACACCTTC. This encodes CASSYDRGYGYTF.

The J gene is TRBJ1-6, the V gene TRBV19; 7 bases fit TRBD1. CDR3 length equals 14 residues. V lost 9 bases to trimming and J lost 6 bases; unmatched junction nucleotides: 8. The germline V gene has CDR1 LNHDA and CDR2 SQIVND (reference sequence). The CDR3 nucleotides are TGTGCCAGCCATAGACAGGGACGTAATTCACCCCTCCACTTT. Translated: CASHRQGRNSPLHF.

This sequence joins TRBV29-1 and TRBJ2-2, with 8 bases aligning to TRBD2. J was trimmed by 4 bases and V by 7 bases; bases with no gene match: 11. This CDR3 is 15 amino acids long. The germline gives CDR1 SQVTM, CDR2 ANQGSEA. The CDR3 DNA reads as TGCAGCGCCACCGATCGGGGGGGAACCACCGGGGAGCTGTTTTTT. This encodes CSATDRGGTTGELFF.